These 7 T cell receptor beta chains were all obtained from the same sample, sequenced in a study of blood T cell repertoires in COVID-19. Repertoires were generated with immunoSEQ multiplex PCR, while TCRdb's copy carries only in-frame clones and drops some. The table shows approximately 170,000 clones, with more than 80% occurring only once. The sequenced material came from peripheral blood. The source is a human donor in a cohort sampled during active COVID-19.

The V call is TRBV10-1, the J call TRBJ2-3; 9 bases fit TRBD2. This CDR3 contains 16 residues. CDR1 is WNHNN and CDR2 is SYGVQD in the germline V gene (reference sequence). V was pared by 2 bases and J by 4 bases, with 7 bases of the junction left unmatched. The CDR3 region is CASSEKGGRAPDTQYF. In DNA, the CDR3 is TGCGCCAGCAGTGAGAAAGGCGGGAGGGCCCCAGATACGCAGTATTTT.

The chain employs TRBV6-5 and TRBJ2-2; TRBD1 agrees at 7 bases. From germline, CDR1 is MNHEY and CDR2 SVGAGI. The CDR3 loop spans 14 amino acids. J lost 1 base, V lost 10 bases, and 6 bases had no gene match. The CDR3 DNA follows: TGTGCCACCGAACAGGGGTGGAACACCGGGGAGCTGTTTTTT. Its translation: CATEQGWNTGELFF.

The rearrangement joins TRBV19 to TRBJ1-6; D is uncertain. Trimming shortened V by 6 bases and J by 9 bases, and 21 bases separated the two germline ends. The CDR3 length is 16 residues. Germline lookup yields CDR1 LNHDA and CDR2 SQIVND (reference sequence). The CDR3 sequence: CASRPDTLTSSSPLHF. CDR3 coding DNA: TGTGCCAGTAGACCCGACACCCTCACCTCGAGTTCACCCCTCCACTTT.

The V call is TRBV2, the J call TRBJ2-2; D unclear. This CDR3 has 15 amino acids. V shed 4 bases and J shed 7 bases, with 16 bases lying between them. Germline lookup yields CDR1 SNHLY and CDR2 FYNNEI. The CDR3 protein is CASSVRSRSGGELFF. The CDR3 nucleotides are TGTGCCAGCAGTGTCCGATCCCGCTCAGGCGGGGAGCTGTTTTTT.

J is TRBJ2-3 and V is TRBV6-5; TRBD2 matches at 10 bases. V was pared by 6 bases and J by 5 bases, with 2 bases of the junction left unmatched. CDR1 MNHEY and CDR2 SVGAGI come from the germline V gene. This CDR3 has 13 amino acids. The CDR3 is CASRVAGGDTQYF. CDR3 bases: TGTGCCAGCAGAGTAGCGGGAGGAGATACGCAGTATTTT.

This clone appeared many times. One end of the junction varies from germline; a read error may be responsible. This chain uses TRBV28 with TRBJ1-5; the D gene is possibly TRBD1 (6 bases). In germline, CDR1 is MDHEN, CDR2 SYDVKM. The CDR3 spans 13 residues. The CDR3: CASSSGGNPPQHF. Here the CDR3 DNA reads TGTGCCAGCAGTTCGGGGGGCAATCCGCCCCAGCATTTT.

The chain links TRBV10-3 to TRBJ1-1; D may be TRBD1 (6 bases). This CDR3 comprises 16 residues. Germline V gives CDR1 ENHRY, CDR2 SYGVKD. Between the trimmed V and J ends, which lost 7 bases and 1 base, there was a span of 19 bases. The CDR3 nucleotides are TGTGCCATCACCAAGGGTGAGACAGGCTGGAACACTGAAGCTTTCTTT. Protein sequence: CAITKGETGWNTEAFF.